A selection of T cell receptor beta chains follows, all from one sample in a study of post-analysis software for immune sequencing data. TCRdb re-called the PCR reads through MiXCR, storing one row per CDR3 protein. The sample holds about 800,000 distinct CDR3 sequences, approximately 30% seen once. Sequenced sample: blood. Every receptor here comes from a girl aged 10-17 years with multiple sclerosis. Each CDR3 is given with its conserved first and last residue. A D gene is named only where the DNA matches it firmly. Rows may omit the clone size; those that give it use once, few, many or a size class.

few,TRBV6-1,14,TRBD1,TRBJ1-2,CASNRQGSNYGYTF,TGTGCCAGCAATCGACAGGGTTCCAACTATGGCTACACCTTC
once,TRBV20-1,15,TRBD1,TRBJ1-5,CGAHTGGGSNQPQHF,TGCGGTGCACACACAGGGGGCGGGAGCAATCAGCCCCAGCATTTT
few,TRBV7-2,18,TRBD2,TRBJ2-1,CASSPILRRGRMDNEQFF,TGTGCCAGCAGCCCCATACTCAGACGCGGGAGAATGGACAATGAGCAGTTCTTC
-,TRBV7-2,17,TRBD2,TRBJ2-3,CASSLVGSAGEIDTQYF,TGTGCCAGCAGCTTAGTTGGGTCAGCGGGAGAGATAGATACGCAGTATTTT
few,TRBV7-2,13,-,TRBJ1-1,CASSPKVGEVAFF,TGTGCCAGCAGTCCAAAGGTGGGGGAGGTAGCTTTCTTT
few,TRBV20-1,15,-,TRBJ1-5,CSARVRQARGQPQHF,TGCAGTGCTAGGGTGCGGCAGGCGAGGGGCCAGCCCCAGCATTTT
-,TRBV12-3/TRBV12-4,14,-,TRBJ2-5,CASSSNAGSGTQYF,TGTGCCAGCAGTTCAAATGCGGGTTCGGGGACCCAGTACTTC
few,TRBV12-3/TRBV12-4,13,-,TRBJ2-5,CASSPGRVETQYF,TGTGCCAGCAGCCCCGGCAGGGTCGAGACCCAGTACTTC
many,TRBV4-3,15,-,TRBJ1-6,CASSQDWADNSPLHF,TGCGCCAGCAGCCAAGATTGGGCAGATAATTCACCCCTCCACTTT
-,TRBV5-4,15,TRBD2,TRBJ2-2,CASSGSGSGFGELFF,TGTGCCAGCAGCGGTAGCGGGAGCGGGTTCGGGGAGCTGTTTTTT
-,TRBV3-1,15,TRBD2,TRBJ2-3,CASSQGQAGTDTQYF,TGTGCCAGCAGCCAAGGACAAGCGGGGACAGATACGCAGTATTTT
-,TRBV28,14,TRBD2,TRBJ2-1,CASTGTSGTYEQFF,TGTGCCAGCACCGGGACTAGCGGTACCTACGAGCAGTTCTTC
-,TRBV20-1,12,-,TRBJ2-7,CSAIPSSYEQYF,TGCAGTGCTATCCCTTCTTCCTACGAGCAGTACTTC
few,TRBV20-1,14,-,TRBJ2-7,CSARDAQVSYEQYF,TGCAGTGCTAGAGATGCACAGGTCTCCTACGAGCAGTACTTC
few,TRBV4-1,17,-,TRBJ2-5,CASSPPGRAAGGETQYF,TGCGCCAGCAGTCCACCTGGCAGAGCGGCCGGGGGAGAGACCCAGTACTTC
-,TRBV29-1,12,-,TRBJ2-5,CSVDRSVATQYF,TGCAGCGTTGATAGGTCCGTGGCGACCCAGTACTTC
few,TRBV29-1,14,TRBD1,TRBJ2-5,CSALTGSISETQYF,TGCAGCGCCCTGACAGGGAGTATTAGCGAGACCCAGTACTTC
-,TRBV20-1,14,-,TRBJ2-7,CSAQPRGRVWEQYF,TGCAGTGCCCAACCCCGGGGTCGGGTGTGGGAGCAGTACTTC
few,TRBV28,17,TRBD2,TRBJ2-1,CASRPTSGSYSYNEQFF,TGTGCCAGCAGACCCACTAGCGGGTCCTACTCCTACAATGAGCAGTTCTTC
many,TRBV7-2,13,-,TRBJ2-5,CASSPSQIETQYF,TGTGCCAGCAGCCCATCTCAGATAGAGACCCAGTACTTC
-,TRBV20-1,14,-,TRBJ1-4,CSASSEGYNEKLFF,TGCAGTGCTAGTTCGGAGGGGTATAATGAAAAACTGTTTTTT
few,TRBV4-3,16,TRBD1,TRBJ2-7,CASSHQRTGGAEEQYF,TGCGCCAGCAGCCACCAGCGGACAGGTGGGGCGGAGGAGCAGTACTTC
few,TRBV28,15,TRBD2,TRBJ2-1,CASSSGLAGVFEQFF,TGTGCCAGCAGTTCGGGACTAGCGGGAGTGTTTGAGCAGTTCTTC
few,TRBV4-2,14,-,TRBJ2-3,CASSQEAGTDTQYF,TGTGCCAGCAGCCAAGAGGCTGGCACAGATACGCAGTATTTT
few,TRBV15,15,-,TRBJ1-2,CATSRDLGGADGYTF,TGTGCCACCAGCAGAGATCTTGGAGGGGCTGATGGCTACACCTTC
-,TRBV25-1,15,-,TRBJ2-7,CASSEAGQYYNEQYF,TGTGCCAGCAGTGAGGCGGGACAGTACTACAATGAGCAGTACTTC
many,TRBV20-1,19,TRBD1,TRBJ2-5,CSAREVKVSTGQIQETQYF,TGCAGTGCTAGAGAGGTTAAGGTCTCCACGGGACAGATCCAAGAGACCCAGTACTTC
few,TRBV5-6,16,-,TRBJ2-5,CASSLRSDMGGETQYF,TGTGCCAGCAGCCTCCGTTCCGATATGGGCGGCGAGACCCAGTACTTC
-,TRBV7-2,13,-,TRBJ2-1,CASSFYGNNEQFF,TGTGCCAGCAGCTTCTACGGAAACAATGAGCAGTTCTTC
few,TRBV20-1,13,-,TRBJ1-4,CSAQGALAEKLFF,TGCAGTGCCCAGGGTGCCCTGGCTGAAAAACTGTTTTTT
-,TRBV20-1,15,-,TRBJ2-1,CSARDDSVYWGAQFF,TGCAGTGCTAGGGATGACTCGGTCTATTGGGGGGCCCAGTTCTTC
-,TRBV25-1,16,-,TRBJ2-1,CASSAPRGRTYNEQFF,TGTGCCAGCAGTGCCCCCCGGGGTAGGACCTACAATGAGCAGTTCTTC
few,TRBV24-1,15,-,TRBJ2-5,CATSDFRGAQETQYF,TGTGCCACCAGTGATTTTAGGGGGGCCCAAGAGACCCAGTACTTC
-,TRBV7-2,13,-,TRBJ2-7,CASSLNPSYEQYF,TGTGCCAGCAGCTTAAACCCATCCTACGAGCAGTACTTC
-,TRBV7-8,22,-,TRBJ2-1,CASSSYPTVKDVWSPGGHEQFF,TGTGCCAGCAGCTCCTACCCCACTGTGAAGGATGTCTGGTCACCTGGAGGCCATGAGCAGTTCTTC
few,TRBV19,16,-,TRBJ2-1,CASRTPGLDTYNEQFF,TGTGCCAGTAGGACCCCGGGACTCGACACCTACAATGAGCAGTTCTTC
-,TRBV11-2,12,-,TRBJ1-1,CASSLGRVQAFF,TGTGCCAGCAGCTTAGGCAGGGTTCAAGCTTTCTTT
-,TRBV7-2,16,-,TRBJ2-3,CASSSGPGGISDTQYF,TGTGCCAGCAGCTCCGGCCCCGGGGGCATCTCAGATACGCAGTATTTT
many,TRBV20-1,15,TRBD2,TRBJ2-7,CSAQRAVAGPGEQYF,TGCAGTGCCCAGAGAGCGGTAGCGGGCCCTGGCGAGCAGTACTTC
-,TRBV7-9,20,TRBD2,TRBJ2-7,CASSLQSRGLAGVRTYEQYF,TGTGCCAGCAGCTTACAGAGTCGGGGACTAGCGGGAGTACGGACCTACGAGCAGTACTTC
-,TRBV11-2,15,-,TRBJ2-1,CASSWTSSIYNEQFF,TGTGCCAGCAGCTGGACAAGTTCGATTTACAATGAGCAGTTCTTC
-,TRBV7-2,14,-,TRBJ1-2,CASSFRQGGERYTF,TGTGCCAGCAGCTTTAGGCAGGGAGGCGAGCGCTACACCTTC
-,TRBV20-1,13,-,TRBJ2-7,CSARGGTLYEQYF,TGCAGTGCTAGAGGAGGGACACTCTACGAGCAGTACTTC
-,TRBV15,14,-,TRBJ1-5,CATTQDSLNQPQHF,TGTGCCACCACCCAGGACAGTCTTAATCAGCCCCAGCATTTT
-,TRBV12-5,11,-,TRBJ2-1,CASGSNNEQFF,TGTGCTAGTGGTTCCAACAATGAGCAGTTCTTC
many,TRBV6-5,14,TRBD1,TRBJ2-7,CASSYGQGGYEQYF,TGTGCCAGCAGTTACGGACAGGGGGGCTACGAGCAGTACTTC
few,TRBV5-1,14,-,TRBJ1-2,CASSFGGAESGYTF,TGCGCCAGCAGCTTTGGGGGGGCCGAGAGTGGCTACACCTTC
few,TRBV20-1,11,-,TRBJ2-1,CSARDPGPQFF,TGCAGTGCTAGAGATCCGGGTCCCCAGTTCTTC
-,TRBV20-1,13,-,TRBJ1-2,CSAGKGGNYGYTF,TGCAGTGCGGGGAAGGGGGGGAACTATGGCTACACCTTC
few,TRBV15,16,-,TRBJ2-1,CATSRDQEGWGYEQFF,TGTGCCACCAGCAGAGATCAGGAAGGGTGGGGTTACGAGCAGTTCTTC
few,TRBV5-1,14,-,TRBJ2-7,CASSLASGPAEQYF,TGCGCCAGCAGCTTGGCCTCAGGACCTGCCGAGCAGTACTTC
-,TRBV20-1,14,TRBD2,TRBJ2-7,CSARGHSGDYEQYF,TGCAGTGCTAGGGGGCATAGCGGGGACTACGAGCAGTACTTC
-,TRBV7-2,14,TRBD1,TRBJ2-1,CASRGGTGGDEQFF,TGTGCCAGCAGAGGAGGGACAGGGGGCGATGAGCAGTTCTTC
many,TRBV7-2,16,-,TRBJ2-4,CASSPLLGVTKNIQYF,TGTGCCAGCAGCCCACTTTTGGGCGTAACTAAAAACATTCAGTACTTC